The text below deals with one T cell receptor (beta chain). Its antigen is still unknown. MiXCR, run by TCRdb on the 5' RACE reads, gives a single entry per CDR3 protein. The sample has 300,000 to 350,000 distinct CDR3 sequences; 12% to 15% are singletons. Germline V gene data show CDR1 as SEHNR and CDR2 as FQNEAQ (reference sequence). The V end was cut by 3 bases, the J end by 7 bases, with 9 bases between. The CDR3 loop spans 13 amino acids. This record belongs to a study of T-cell memory formation after mild COVID-19. Study conclusions and caveats: Memory cells collected pre-infection included some clones that later responded, suggesting cross-reactive memory joined. Clones that contracted from day 15 to 85 had balanced CD4/CD8; later expanders were CD4+ biased.

The chain links TRBV7-9 to TRBJ2-2, with a weak D call TRBD2 (5 bases). This TCR was sampled from a man in his late teens or twenties who had mild COVID-19 (a few samples of this study predate the infection). Cell type and time point are not known. Sequenced input: PBMCs or a T cell subset sorted from them (not recorded which). The CDR3 protein is CASSFGVDGELFF. As DNA, the CDR3 is TGTGCCAGCAGCTTCGGGGTTGACGGGGAGCTGTTTTTT.